The sequence of this TCR beta chain was determined in a study of cytomegalovirus exposure and HLA in healthy donors. Study-wide findings and caveats: A later analysis reportedly found fewer N-insertions in an Asian-associated ancestry cluster than the roughly 680-donor mean. One variant, a missense change in DCLRE1C, was linked in a later analysis to TCR beta V- and J-gene trimming. The study put around 180 TCR beta chains on its list as cytomegalovirus-associated.

The V segment lost 10 bases and the J segment 4 bases; nucleotides outside the gene matches: 9. Germline CDR1 MDHEN, CDR2 SYDVKM. This CDR3 has 13 residues. Donors were nominally healthy when sampled, though unrecorded immune exposures were likely. The PCR made use of 60 Vbeta and 13 Jbeta primers. TCRdb keeps only in-frame clones here, not all; method: immunoSEQ multiplex PCR. Here the sample spans some 150,000 clones, roughly 80% being singletons. About this clone: Its antigen is undetermined.

Sequencing used PBMCs. J is TRBJ1-2 and V is TRBV28, with TRBD1 identical over 7 bases. This receptor was identified in a woman in her thirties or forties in good health and CMV-seronegative. The CDR3 region is CATLGDSTYGYTF. CDR3 sequence (DNA): TGTGCCACCTTGGGGGACAGTACCTATGGCTACACCTTC.